The rows below give T cell receptor beta chains drawn from one sample of a study of type 1 regulatory T cells. Antigen specificity for these receptors is unknown. One entry per CDR3 protein results from TCRdb running MiXCR on the reads. The table has 60,000 to 75,000 distinct CDR3 sequences, around 21% seen once. The sequenced sample was cultured type 1 regulatory T (Tr1) cells, either the whole culture or a sorted fraction (not recorded which). These receptors all stem from a human donor in good health. Each CDR3 is given with its conserved first and last residue. A D gene is named only where the DNA matches it firmly. Clone size, where shown, is once, few, many, or a class for clones that have expanded.

clone size	J gene	D gene	V gene	CDR3 DNA	CDR3 protein
-	TRBJ1-1	TRBD1	TRBV12-3/TRBV12-4	TGTGCCAGCAGTTGGGACAGGGGAGGCACTGAAGCTTTCTTT	CASSWDRGGTEAFF
many	TRBJ2-7	-	TRBV7-6	TGTGCCAGCAGCTTAGCTGGCGGATACGAGCAGTACTTC	CASSLAGGYEQYF
-	TRBJ2-1	TRBD2	TRBV4-2	TGTGCCAGCAGCCAAGAATCTGTAGCGGGGCTGCCAGGTCGGTTCTTC	CASSQESVAGLPGRFF
-	TRBJ2-7	TRBD2	TRBV10-3	TGTGCCATCAGCAAAACAGGAGGTGTGGAAGCGGGAGGTAATTACGAGCAGTACTTC	CAISKTGGVEAGGNYEQYF
few	TRBJ2-7	TRBD2	TRBV29-1	TGCAGCGTTGAAGTGACTAGCGGGACCGAGCAGTACTTC	CSVEVTSGTEQYF
few	TRBJ2-7	-	TRBV27	TGTGCCAGCAGTTTATCGGGGGGACGAACCTACGAGCAGTACTTC	CASSLSGGRTYEQYF
-	TRBJ2-2	-	TRBV18	TGTGCCAGCTCACTAGGGTACACCGGGGAGCTGTTTTTT	CASSLGYTGELFF
-	TRBJ2-5	-	TRBV12-3/TRBV12-4	TGTGCCAGCAGTTTCTCGAGGGAGACCCAGTACTTC	CASSFSRETQYF
few	TRBJ2-3	-	TRBV24-1	TGTGCCACCAGTGATTTATGGGAAGATACGCAGTATTTT	CATSDLWEDTQYF
many	TRBJ1-3	-	TRBV12-3/TRBV12-4	TGTGCCAGCAGGATGATACAGGGTACAGGAAACACCATATATTTT	CASRMIQGTGNTIYF
few	TRBJ1-4	-	TRBV3-1	TGTGCCAGCAGCCAATACGATGAAAAACTGTTTTTT	CASSQYDEKLFF
few	TRBJ1-5	-	TRBV18	TGTGCCAGCTCACCGGCGGGATATAGCAATCAGCCCCAGCATTTT	CASSPAGYSNQPQHF
-	TRBJ1-1	-	TRBV7-2	TGTGCCAGCAGCTTAGGGGGAGCGGCTGAAGCTTTCTTT	CASSLGGAAEAFF
-	TRBJ2-4	TRBD2	TRBV6-2/TRBV6-3	TGTGCCAGCAATATAGCGGGGAGCCCAAACATTCAGTACTTC	CASNIAGSPNIQYF
-	TRBJ2-5	-	TRBV5-4	TGTGCCAGCAGACCCGCCTCCCGGGAGACCCAGTACTTC	CASRPASRETQYF
few	TRBJ1-2	-	TRBV3-1	TGTGCCAGCAGCCAAGGGGTAGGTGGCTACACCTTC	CASSQGVGGYTF
-	TRBJ2-2	TRBD2	TRBV5-1	TGCGCCAGCAGCTCCCTAGCGGGTGAGGTAGAGCTGTTTTTT	CASSSLAGEVELFF
-	TRBJ2-1	-	TRBV12-3/TRBV12-4	TGTGCCAGCAGTCCCATGGGACTTCCCAATGAGCAGTTCTTC	CASSPMGLPNEQFF
-	TRBJ1-2	-	TRBV7-2	TGTGCCAGCAGCCCAGTCTTAGGGTATGGCTACACCTTC	CASSPVLGYGYTF
few	TRBJ1-5	-	TRBV20-1	TGCAGTGCTAGCTCCCCAGGAATCAATCAGCCCCAGCATTTT	CSASSPGINQPQHF
-	TRBJ2-2	TRBD2	TRBV5-1	TGCGCCAGCAGCGATAGCGGGATCGCGAACACCGGGGAGCTGTTTTTT	CASSDSGIANTGELFF
many	TRBJ1-3	-	TRBV7-2	TGTGCCAGCAGGGTAGCAGGCTCTGGAAACACCATATATTTT	CASRVAGSGNTIYF